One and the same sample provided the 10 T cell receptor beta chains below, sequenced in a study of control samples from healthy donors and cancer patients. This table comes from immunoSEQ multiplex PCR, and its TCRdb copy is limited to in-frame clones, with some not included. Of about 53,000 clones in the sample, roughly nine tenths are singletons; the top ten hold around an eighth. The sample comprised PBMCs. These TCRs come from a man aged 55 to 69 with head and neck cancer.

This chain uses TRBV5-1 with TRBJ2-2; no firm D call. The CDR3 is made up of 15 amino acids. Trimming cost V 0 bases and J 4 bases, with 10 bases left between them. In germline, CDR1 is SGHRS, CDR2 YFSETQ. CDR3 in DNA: TGCGCCAGCAGCTTGGCGGGCCCCGGCACCGGGGAGCTGTTTTTT. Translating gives CASSLAGPGTGELFF.

This CDR3 reads CASSPVREHGYTF. In nucleotides, the CDR3 is TGTGCCAGCAGCCCGGTCAGGGAGCATGGCTACACCTTC. J is TRBJ1-2 and V is TRBV7-8, with D possibly matching TRBD1 (5 bases). This CDR3 spans 13 amino acids. Germline V gene lookup returns CDR1 SGHVS and CDR2 FQNEAQ. V lost 5 bases and J lost 6, with 13 bases in between.

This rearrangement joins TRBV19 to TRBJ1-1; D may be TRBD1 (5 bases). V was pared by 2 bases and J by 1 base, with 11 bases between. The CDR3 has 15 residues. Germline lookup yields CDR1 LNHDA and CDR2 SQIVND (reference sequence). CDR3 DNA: TGTGCCAGTAGTATACTTTTGACAGCGAACACTGAAGCTTTCTTT. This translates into CASSILLTANTEAFF.

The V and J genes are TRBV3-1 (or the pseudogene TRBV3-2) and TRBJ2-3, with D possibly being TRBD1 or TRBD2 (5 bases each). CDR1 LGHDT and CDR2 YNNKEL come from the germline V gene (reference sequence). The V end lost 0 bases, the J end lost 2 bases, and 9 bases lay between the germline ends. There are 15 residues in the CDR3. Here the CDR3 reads CASSQDWGPTDTQYF. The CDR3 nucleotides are TGTGCCAGCAGCCAAGATTGGGGACCCACAGATACGCAGTATTTT.

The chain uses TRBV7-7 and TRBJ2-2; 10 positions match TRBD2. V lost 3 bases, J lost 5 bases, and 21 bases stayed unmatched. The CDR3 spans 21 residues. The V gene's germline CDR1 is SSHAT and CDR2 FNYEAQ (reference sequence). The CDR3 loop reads CASSFSITAPGLAGVTGELFF. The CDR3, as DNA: TGTGCCAGCAGCTTTTCTATTACGGCCCCTGGGCTAGCGGGAGTTACCGGGGAGCTGTTTTTT. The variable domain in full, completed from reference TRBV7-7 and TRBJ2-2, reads GAGVSQSPRYKVTKRGQDVTLRCDPISSHATLYWYQQALGQGPEFLTYFNYEAQPDKSGLPSDRFSAERPEGSISTLTIQRTEQRDSAMYRCASSFSITAPGLAGVTGELFFGEGSRLTVL.

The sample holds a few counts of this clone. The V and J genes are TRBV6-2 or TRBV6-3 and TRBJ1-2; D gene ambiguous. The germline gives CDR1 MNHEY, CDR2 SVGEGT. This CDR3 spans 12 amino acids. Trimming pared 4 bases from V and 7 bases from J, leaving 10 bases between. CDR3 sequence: CASSFGAGGYTF. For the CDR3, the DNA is TGTGCCAGCAGTTTTGGCGCCGGTGGCTACACCTTC.

The CDR3 here is CSVEFSGAWNEQFF. Here the CDR3 DNA reads TGCAGCGTTGAGTTTTCCGGGGCGTGGAATGAGCAGTTCTTC. The chain uses TRBV29-1 and TRBJ2-1; D tentatively fits TRBD1 or TRBD2 (5 bases each). From germline, CDR1 is SQVTM and CDR2 ANQGSEA. The ends were cut back, 3 bases at V and 7 bases at J, with 16 bases in the middle. CDR3 length: 14 residues.

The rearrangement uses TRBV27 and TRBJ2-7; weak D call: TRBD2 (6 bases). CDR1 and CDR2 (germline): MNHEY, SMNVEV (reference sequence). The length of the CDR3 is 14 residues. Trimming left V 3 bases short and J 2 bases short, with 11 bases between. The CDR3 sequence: CASSFTSNPYEQYF. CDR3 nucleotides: TGTGCCAGCAGTTTTACTAGCAACCCCTACGAGCAGTACTTC.

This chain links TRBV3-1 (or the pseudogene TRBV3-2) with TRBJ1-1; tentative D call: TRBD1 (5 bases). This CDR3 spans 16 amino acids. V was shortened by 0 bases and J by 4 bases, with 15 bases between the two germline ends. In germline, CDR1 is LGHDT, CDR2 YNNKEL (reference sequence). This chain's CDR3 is CASSQDTRGSGTEAFF. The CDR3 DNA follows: TGTGCCAGCAGCCAAGATACAAGGGGAAGTGGCACTGAAGCTTTCTTT.

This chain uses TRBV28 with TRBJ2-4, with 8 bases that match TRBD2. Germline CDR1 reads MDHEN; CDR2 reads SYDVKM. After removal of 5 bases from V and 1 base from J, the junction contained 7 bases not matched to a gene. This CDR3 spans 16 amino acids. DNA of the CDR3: TGTGCCAGCAGTCCAAGCGGGAGTGGGGCCAAAAACATTCAGTACTTC. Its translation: CASSPSGSGAKNIQYF.